Listed below are T cell receptor beta chains from one sample, sequenced in a study of T-cell reconstitution after alpha-beta-depleted transplantation in children. TCRdb re-called the PCR reads through MiXCR, storing one row per CDR3 protein. This table holds nearly 550,000 distinct CDR3 sequences, 15% to 20% found once. The sequencing here drew on PBMCs from the stem cell graft donor, taken from the stem cell graft. All receptors come from a human donor who donated a stem cell graft to a child with acute lymphoblastic leukemia. Both conserved end residues are trimmed from each CDR3.

V gene: TRBV27; CDR3 protein: ASSPGTSGADEQF
V gene: TRBV5-6; CDR3 protein: ASSFVAVGAEAF
V gene: TRBV5-1; CDR3 protein: ASSLESGGLFGKLF
V gene: TRBV29-1; CDR3 protein: SVDSSSGAYNEQF
V gene: TRBV20-1; CDR3 protein: SAPGQGPGELF
V gene: TRBV30; CDR3 protein: ASRRGSGLNTGELF
V gene: TRBV6-6; CDR3 protein: ASRLAGTTDTQY
V gene: TRBV10-3; CDR3 protein: AISERGALNTEAF
V gene: TRBV5-1; CDR3 protein: ASRVNQETQY
V gene: TRBV24-1; CDR3 protein: ATSEGPGTYGYT
V gene: TRBV6-1; CDR3 protein: ASSEAPLEGNEQF
V gene: TRBV18; CDR3 protein: ASSTGQGINEKLF
V gene: TRBV24-1; CDR3 protein: ATSDRTGTQYNEQF
V gene: TRBV20-1; CDR3 protein: SARAHWGNYEQY
V gene: TRBV20-1; CDR3 protein: SASSPRAPNTEAF
V gene: TRBV18; CDR3 protein: ASSDGGNTYEQY
V gene: TRBV11-2; CDR3 protein: ASSLGWTSARGSYEQY
V gene: TRBV3-1; CDR3 protein: ASSQGASPYGYT
V gene: TRBV20-1; CDR3 protein: SARGLGGRYNEQF
V gene: TRBV20-1; CDR3 protein: SASSMNTEAF
V gene: TRBV5-1; CDR3 protein: ASSLEGTRNTEAF
V gene: TRBV20-1; CDR3 protein: SARGLAGLSYEQY
V gene: TRBV18; CDR3 protein: ASSPTQGISYEQY
V gene: TRBV7-9; CDR3 protein: ASSLAGGGQETQY
V gene: TRBV30; CDR3 protein: AWSAMLRTAALEAF
V gene: TRBV30; CDR3 protein: AWTRQEGTEAF